One TCR beta chain is described in this entry. The antigen is unknown. This entry comes from a study of T cell repertoires in cytomegalovirus infection. The wider study: HLA-B-restricted CMV epitopes that are well studied, plus recently identified HLA-C-restricted ones, were used by the study. Based on public TCR beta signatures, there were indications of CMV infection and of a matching HLA type. Whole-study findings and limits: HLA-C-restricted CMV-specific TCR beta clonotypes were dominant in the ex vivo response. Cumulative public TCR beta family frequency identified CMV carriers with the relevant HLA.

The CDR3 length is 14 residues. Germline loops: CDR1 MNHNS, CDR2 SASEGT. With V trimmed by 7 bases and J by 2 bases, 6 bases remained unmatched. TCRdb reanalysed the reads using MiXCR and keeps one entry per CDR3 protein. The data contain approximately 910,000 distinct CDR3 sequences, approximately 33% of them singletons. The chain joins TRBV6-1 to TRBJ2-3; 7 bases agree with TRBD1. This specimen consisted of cultured CD8+ T cells from PBMCs, obtained from culture after CMV antigen stimulation. This receptor was taken from a human donor in good health (CMV status not recorded). Some clones in this sample may be carry-over from other donors' samples. The CDR3 coding sequence is TGTGCCAGCACCGACAGGGCCGTCACAGATACGCAGTATTTT. Its translation is CASTDRAVTDTQYF.